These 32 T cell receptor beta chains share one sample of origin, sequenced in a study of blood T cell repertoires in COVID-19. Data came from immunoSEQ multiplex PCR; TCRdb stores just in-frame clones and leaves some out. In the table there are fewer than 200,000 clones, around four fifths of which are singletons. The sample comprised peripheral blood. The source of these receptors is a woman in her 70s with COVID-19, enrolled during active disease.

The CDR3 DNA is TGTGCCACCGGTTCTAGCAATCAGCCCCAGCATTTT. It translates to CATGSSNQPQHF. V usage is TRBV10-3 and J usage is TRBJ1-5; no clear D gene. The V and J ends lost 10 bases and 0 bases respectively, with 7 bases between them. Germline V CDR1 and CDR2: ENHRY, SYGVKD. The CDR3 spans 12 residues.

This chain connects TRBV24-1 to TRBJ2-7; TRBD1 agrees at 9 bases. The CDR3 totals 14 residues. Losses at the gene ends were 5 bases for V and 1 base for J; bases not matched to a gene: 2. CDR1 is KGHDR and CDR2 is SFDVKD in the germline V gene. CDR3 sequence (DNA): TGTGCCACCAGTGGGACAGGGGAATCCTACGAGCAGTACTTC. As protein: CATSGTGESYEQYF.

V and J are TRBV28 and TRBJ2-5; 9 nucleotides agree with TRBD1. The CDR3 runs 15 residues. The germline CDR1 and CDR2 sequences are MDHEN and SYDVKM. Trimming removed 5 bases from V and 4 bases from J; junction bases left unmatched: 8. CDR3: CASSPRNRGRETQYF. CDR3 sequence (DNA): TGTGCCAGCAGTCCTCGCAACAGGGGGCGAGAGACCCAGTACTTC.

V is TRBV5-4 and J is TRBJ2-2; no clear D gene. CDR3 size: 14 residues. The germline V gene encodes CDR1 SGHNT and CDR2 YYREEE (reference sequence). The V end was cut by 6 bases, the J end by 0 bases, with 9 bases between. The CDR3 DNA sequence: TGTGCCAGCACCTCCCGGGCGAACACCGGGGAGCTGTTTTTT. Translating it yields CASTSRANTGELFF.

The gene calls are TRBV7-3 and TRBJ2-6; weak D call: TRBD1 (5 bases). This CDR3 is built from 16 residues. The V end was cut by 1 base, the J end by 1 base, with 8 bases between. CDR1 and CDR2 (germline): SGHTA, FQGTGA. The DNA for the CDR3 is TGTGCCAGCAGCTTAAGTCCAGGGTCTGGGGCCAACGTCCTGACTTTC. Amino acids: CASSLSPGSGANVLTF.

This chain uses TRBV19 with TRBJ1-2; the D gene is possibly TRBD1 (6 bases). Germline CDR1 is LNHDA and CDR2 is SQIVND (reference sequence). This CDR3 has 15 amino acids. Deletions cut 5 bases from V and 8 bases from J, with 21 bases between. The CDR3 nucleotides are TGTGCCAGTAGTCCTACAGGGACGAGTCGAAGGGGCTACACCTTC. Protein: CASSPTGTSRRGYTF.

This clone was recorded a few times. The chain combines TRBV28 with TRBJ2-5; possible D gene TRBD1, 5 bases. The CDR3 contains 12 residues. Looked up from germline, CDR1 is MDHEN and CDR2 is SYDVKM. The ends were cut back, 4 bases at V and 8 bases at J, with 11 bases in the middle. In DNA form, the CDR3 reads TGTGCCAGCAGTTCCTATGACAGAACCCAGTACTTC. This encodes CASSSYDRTQYF.

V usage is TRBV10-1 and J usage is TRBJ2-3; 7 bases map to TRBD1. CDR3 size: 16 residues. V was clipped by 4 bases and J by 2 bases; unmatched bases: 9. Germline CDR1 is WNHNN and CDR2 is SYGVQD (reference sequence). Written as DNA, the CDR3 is TGCGCCAGCAGTGCAACACAGGGGCGCCCCACAGATACGCAGTATTTT. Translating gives CASSATQGRPTDTQYF.

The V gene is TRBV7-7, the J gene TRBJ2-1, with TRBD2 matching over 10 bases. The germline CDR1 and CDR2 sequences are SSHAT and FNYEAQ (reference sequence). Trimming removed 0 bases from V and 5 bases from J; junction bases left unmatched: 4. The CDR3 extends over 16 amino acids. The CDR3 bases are TGTGCCAGCAGCTTAGCAGCGGGAGGGCCTAACAATGAGCAGTTCTTC. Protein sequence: CASSLAAGGPNNEQFF.

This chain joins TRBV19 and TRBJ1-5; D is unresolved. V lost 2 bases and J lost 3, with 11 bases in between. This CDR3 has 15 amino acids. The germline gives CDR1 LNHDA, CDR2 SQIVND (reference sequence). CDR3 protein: CASSINGGPNQPQHF. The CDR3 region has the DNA TGTGCCAGTAGTATAAACGGCGGTCCCAATCAGCCCCAGCATTTT.

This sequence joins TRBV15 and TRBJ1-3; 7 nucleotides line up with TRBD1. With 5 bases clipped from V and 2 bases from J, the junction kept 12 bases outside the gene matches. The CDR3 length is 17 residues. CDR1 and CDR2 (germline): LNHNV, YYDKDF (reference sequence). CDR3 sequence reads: CATSLPRDRFTGNTIYF. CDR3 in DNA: TGTGCCACCAGCCTCCCCCGGGACAGATTCACTGGAAACACCATATATTTT.

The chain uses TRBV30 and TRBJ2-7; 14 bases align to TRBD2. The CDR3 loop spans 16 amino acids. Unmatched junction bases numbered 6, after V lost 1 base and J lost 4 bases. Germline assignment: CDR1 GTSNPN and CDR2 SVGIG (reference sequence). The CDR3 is CAWSGLAGGLGYEQYF. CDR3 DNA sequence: TGTGCCTGGAGTGGACTAGCGGGAGGGCTAGGGTACGAGCAGTACTTC. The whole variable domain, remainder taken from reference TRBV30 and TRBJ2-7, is SQTIHQWPATLVQPVGSPLSLECTVEGTSNPNLYWYRQAAGRGLQLLFYSVGIGQISSEVPQNLSASRPQDRQFILSSKKLLLSDSGFYLCAWSGLAGGLGYEQYFGPGTRLTVT.

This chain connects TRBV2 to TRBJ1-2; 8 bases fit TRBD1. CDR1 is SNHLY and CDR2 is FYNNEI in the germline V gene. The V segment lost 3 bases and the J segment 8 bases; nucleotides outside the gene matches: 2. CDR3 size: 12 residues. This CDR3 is CASSDWTGGYTF. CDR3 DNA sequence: TGTGCCAGCAGTGACTGGACAGGGGGCTACACCTTC.

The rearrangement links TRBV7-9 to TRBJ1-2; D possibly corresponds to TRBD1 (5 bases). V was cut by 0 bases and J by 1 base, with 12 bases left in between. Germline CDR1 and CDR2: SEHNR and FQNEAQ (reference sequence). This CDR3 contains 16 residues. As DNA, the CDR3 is TGTGCCAGCAGCTTAGCGTCGACAGCTAATAACTATGGCTACACCTTC. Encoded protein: CASSLASTANNYGYTF.

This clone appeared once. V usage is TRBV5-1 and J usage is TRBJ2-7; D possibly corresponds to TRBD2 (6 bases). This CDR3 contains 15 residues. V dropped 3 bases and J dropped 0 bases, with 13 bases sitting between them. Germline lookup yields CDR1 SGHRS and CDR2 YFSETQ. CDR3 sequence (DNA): TGCGCCAGCAGCTCTCGGGGGATCAGCTCCTACGAGCAGTACTTC. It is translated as CASSSRGISSYEQYF.

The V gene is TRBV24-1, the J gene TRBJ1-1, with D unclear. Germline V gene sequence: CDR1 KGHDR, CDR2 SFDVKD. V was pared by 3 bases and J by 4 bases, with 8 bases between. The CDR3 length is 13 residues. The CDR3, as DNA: TGTGCCACCAGTGATCCCCTAGGCACTGAAGCTTTCTTT. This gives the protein CATSDPLGTEAFF.

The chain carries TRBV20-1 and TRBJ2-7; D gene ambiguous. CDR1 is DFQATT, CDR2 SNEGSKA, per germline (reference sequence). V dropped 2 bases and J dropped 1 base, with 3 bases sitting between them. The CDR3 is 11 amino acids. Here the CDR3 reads CSARISYEQYF. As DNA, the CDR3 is TGCAGTGCTAGAATATCCTACGAGCAGTACTTC.

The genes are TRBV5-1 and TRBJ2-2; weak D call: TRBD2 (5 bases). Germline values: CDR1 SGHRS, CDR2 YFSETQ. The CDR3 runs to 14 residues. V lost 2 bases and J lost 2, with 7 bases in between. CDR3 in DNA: TGCGCCAGCAGCTTAGAGGGTAACACCGGGGAGCTGTTTTTT. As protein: CASSLEGNTGELFF.

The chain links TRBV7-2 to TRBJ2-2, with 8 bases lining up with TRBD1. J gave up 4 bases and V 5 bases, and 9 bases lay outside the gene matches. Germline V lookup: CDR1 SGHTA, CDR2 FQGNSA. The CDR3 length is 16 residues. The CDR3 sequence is CASSARQGLSTGELFF. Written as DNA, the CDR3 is TGTGCCAGCAGCGCAAGACAGGGGTTGAGCACCGGGGAGCTGTTTTTT.

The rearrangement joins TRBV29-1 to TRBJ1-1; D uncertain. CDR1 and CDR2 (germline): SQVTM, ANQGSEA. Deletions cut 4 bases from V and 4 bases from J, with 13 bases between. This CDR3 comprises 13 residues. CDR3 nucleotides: TGCAGCGTTGTTGCGCAGTCGGGCACTGAAGCTTTCTTT. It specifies CSVVAQSGTEAFF.

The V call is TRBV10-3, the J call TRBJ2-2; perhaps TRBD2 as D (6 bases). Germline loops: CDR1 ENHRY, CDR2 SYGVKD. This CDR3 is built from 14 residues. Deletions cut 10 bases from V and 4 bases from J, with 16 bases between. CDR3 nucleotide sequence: TGTGCCACCGCGCAACTAGCTAGCACCGGGGAGCTGTTTTTT. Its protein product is CATAQLASTGELFF.

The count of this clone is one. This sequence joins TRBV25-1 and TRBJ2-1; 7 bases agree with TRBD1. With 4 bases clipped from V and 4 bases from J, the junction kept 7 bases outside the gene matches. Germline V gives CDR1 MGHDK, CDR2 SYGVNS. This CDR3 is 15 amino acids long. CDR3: CASSADRVAYNEQFF. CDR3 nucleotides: TGTGCCAGCAGTGCCGACAGGGTGGCGTACAATGAGCAGTTCTTC. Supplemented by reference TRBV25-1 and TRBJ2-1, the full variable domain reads EADIYQTPRYLVIGTGKKITLECSQTMGHDKMYWYQQDPGMELHLIHYSYGVNSTEKGDLSSESTVSRIRTEHFPLTLESARPSHTSQYLCASSADRVAYNEQFFGPGTRLTVL.

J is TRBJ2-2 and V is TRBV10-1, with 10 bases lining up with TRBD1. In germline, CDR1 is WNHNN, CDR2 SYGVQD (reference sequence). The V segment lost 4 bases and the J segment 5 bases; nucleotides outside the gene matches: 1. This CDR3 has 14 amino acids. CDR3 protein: CASSGTGGTGELFF. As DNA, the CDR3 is TGCGCCAGCAGTGGGACAGGGGGAACCGGGGAGCTGTTTTTT.

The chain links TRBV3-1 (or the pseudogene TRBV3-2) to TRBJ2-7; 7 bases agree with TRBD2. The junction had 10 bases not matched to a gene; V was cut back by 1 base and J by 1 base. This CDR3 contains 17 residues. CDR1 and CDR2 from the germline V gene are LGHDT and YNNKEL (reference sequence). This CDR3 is CASSQGGLLAESYEQYF. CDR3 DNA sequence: TGTGCCAGCAGCCAAGGAGGGTTGCTAGCGGAATCCTACGAGCAGTACTTC.

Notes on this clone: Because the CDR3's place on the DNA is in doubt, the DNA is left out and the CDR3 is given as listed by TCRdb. The CDR3 region is CSVGVAGGSRFF. This sequence joins TRBV29-1 and TRBJ2-1; the table names TRBD2, a call not compared with the DNA. The CDR3 has 12 amino acids, counting both end residues. CDR1 and CDR2 from the germline V gene are SQVTM and ANQGSEA.

CDR3 nucleotides: TGTGCCAGCTCACCTCCGACAGAGTACACCGGGGAGCTGTTTTTT. Translation: CASSPPTEYTGELFF. The chain links TRBV18 to TRBJ2-2, with D possibly being TRBD1 (5 bases). Germline lookup yields CDR1 KGHSH and CDR2 LQKENI. Trimming shortened V by 3 bases and J by 3 bases, and 11 bases separated the two germline ends. The CDR3 covers 15 residues.

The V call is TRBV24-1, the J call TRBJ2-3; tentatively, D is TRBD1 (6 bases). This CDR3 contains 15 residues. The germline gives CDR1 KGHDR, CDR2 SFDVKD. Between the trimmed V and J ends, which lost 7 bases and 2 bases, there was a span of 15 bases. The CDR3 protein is CATSPRGQHTDTQYF. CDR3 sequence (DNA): TGTGCCACCAGCCCCAGGGGACAACACACAGATACGCAGTATTTT.

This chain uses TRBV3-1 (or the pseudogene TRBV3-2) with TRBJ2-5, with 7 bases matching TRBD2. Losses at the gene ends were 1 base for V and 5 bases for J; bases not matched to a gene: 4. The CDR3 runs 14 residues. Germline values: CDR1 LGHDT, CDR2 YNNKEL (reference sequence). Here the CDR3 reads CASSQATGGETQYF. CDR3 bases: TGTGCCAGCAGCCAAGCGACCGGGGGGGAGACCCAGTACTTC.

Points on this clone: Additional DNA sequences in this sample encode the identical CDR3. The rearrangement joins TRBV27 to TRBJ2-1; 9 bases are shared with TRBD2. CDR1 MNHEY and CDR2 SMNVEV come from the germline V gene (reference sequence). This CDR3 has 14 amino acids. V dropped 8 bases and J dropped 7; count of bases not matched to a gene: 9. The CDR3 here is CASSLGLAGNEQFF. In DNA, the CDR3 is TGTGCCAGCTCTTTGGGACTAGCAGGAAATGAGCAGTTCTTC.

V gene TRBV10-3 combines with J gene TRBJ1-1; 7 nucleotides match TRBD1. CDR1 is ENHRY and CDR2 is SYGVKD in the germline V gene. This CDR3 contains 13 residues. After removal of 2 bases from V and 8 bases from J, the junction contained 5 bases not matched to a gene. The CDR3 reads CAISEPGQREAFF. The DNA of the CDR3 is TGTGCCATCAGTGAGCCGGGACAGAGAGAAGCTTTCTTT.

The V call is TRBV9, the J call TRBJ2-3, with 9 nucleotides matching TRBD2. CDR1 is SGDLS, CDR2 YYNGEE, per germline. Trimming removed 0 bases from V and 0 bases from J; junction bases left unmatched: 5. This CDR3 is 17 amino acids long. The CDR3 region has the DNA TGTGCCAGCAGCGTAGGTTGGGCGGGGGGGAGCACAGATACGCAGTATTTT. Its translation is CASSVGWAGGSTDTQYF. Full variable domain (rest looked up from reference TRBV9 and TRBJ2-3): DSGVTQTPKHLITATGQRVTLRCSPRSGDLSVYWYQQSLDQGLQFLIQYYNGEERAKGNILERFSAQQFPDLHSELNLSSLELGDSALYFCASSVGWAGGSTDTQYFGPGTRLTVL.

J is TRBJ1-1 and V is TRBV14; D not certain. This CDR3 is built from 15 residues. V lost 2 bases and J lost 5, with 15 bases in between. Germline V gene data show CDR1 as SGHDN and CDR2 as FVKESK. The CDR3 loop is CASSQWVSGYTEAFF. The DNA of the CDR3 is TGTGCCAGCAGCCAATGGGTATCGGGGTATACTGAAGCTTTCTTT.